The entry below gives a single T cell receptor beta chain sequence along with its context. The CDR3 spans 15 residues. The V gene's germline CDR1 is MNHEY and CDR2 SMNVEV (reference sequence). V trimming: 5 bases; J trimming: 4 bases; junction bases outside the gene matches: 10. This entry is derived from a study of T cell changes during pregnancy in multiple sclerosis. Sequencing was performed with immunoSEQ multiplex PCR; in TCRdb, only in-frame clones are kept and a portion is missing. The sample includes some 37,000 clones, more than 85% of them seen just once. The TCR comes from a female donor with multiple sclerosis, enrolled in a pregnancy study. The V and J genes are TRBV27 and TRBJ2-7; 8 positions match TRBD2. The source was CD8+ T cells from peripheral blood mononuclear cells, collected after pregnancy. The CDR3 loop is CASSPRGSGTYEQYF. The DNA of the CDR3 is TGTGCCAGCAGTCCCCGGGGTAGCGGGACTTACGAGCAGTACTTC.